Shown below are 10 T cell receptor beta chains from a single sample sequenced in a study of Graves' ophthalmopathy and Graves' hyperthyroidism. TCR beta CDR3 regions were amplified from RNA transcripts. The library came from an HTBI-primed first-round RT-PCR and a second-round multiplex PCR. TCRdb passed the multiplex PCR reads through MiXCR, listing each CDR3 protein once. The sample holds about 740,000 distinct CDR3 sequences, 40% seen once. Material: peripheral blood. These receptors originate from an adult man with Graves' ophthalmopathy.

The rearrangement links TRBV24-1 to TRBJ1-5, with 9 nucleotides matching TRBD1. CDR1 and CDR2 (germline): KGHDR, SFDVKD. V lost 5 bases and J lost 5; bases outside the gene matches: 6. There are 15 residues in the CDR3. CDR3 DNA: TGTGCCACCAGTGGGGCGGGGACAGGGCATCAGCCCCAGCATTTT. Residues: CATSGAGTGHQPQHF.

This clonotype was recorded many times. In nucleotides, the CDR3 is TGTGCCAGCAGCCCCCGAGGTGGCGGGAGGAGCCAAGAGACCCAGTACTTC. Its translation: CASSPRGGGRSQETQYF. The V call is TRBV11-2, the J call TRBJ2-5; the match to TRBD2 covers 8 bases. The CDR3 length is 17 residues. V lost 5 bases, J lost 1 base, and 12 bases stayed unmatched. The germline V gene has CDR1 SGHAT and CDR2 FQNNGV.

The rearrangement uses TRBV12-3 or TRBV12-4 and TRBJ1-2; D gene uncertain. Trimming removed 2 bases from V and 6 bases from J, with 10 bases in between. The CDR3 runs to 13 residues. CDR3 loop: CASSLREEDGYTF. DNA of the CDR3: TGTGCCAGCAGTTTAAGGGAGGAGGATGGCTACACCTTC.

CDR3 residues: CASSSSRLAATGELFF. CDR3 coding DNA: TGTGCCAGCAGCTCTAGTCGGCTAGCGGCCACCGGGGAGCTGTTTTTT. The V and J genes are TRBV7-6 and TRBJ2-2; 7 bases are a match to TRBD2. Germline CDR1 is SGHVS and CDR2 is FNYEAQ. The ends lost 4 bases at V and 4 bases at J; junction bases unmatched: 9. The CDR3 contains 16 residues.

There are many counts of this clonotype. The chain links TRBV7-2 to TRBJ1-1; D is possibly TRBD1 (6 bases). Deletions cut 2 bases from V and 5 bases from J, with 12 bases between. The CDR3 spans 14 residues. Germline-derived CDR1 and CDR2 are SGHTA and FQGNSA. CDR3 sequence: CASSLMQGLTEAFF. Written as DNA, the CDR3 is TGTGCCAGCAGCTTAATGCAGGGGCTAACTGAAGCTTTCTTT.

A word on this clonotype: Sequence at one end of the junction differs from germline and may be a read error. V and J are TRBV20-1 and TRBJ2-6, with 7 nucleotides matching TRBD1. Per the germline V gene, CDR1 is DFQATT and CDR2 is SNEGSKA (reference sequence). The CDR3 extends over 19 amino acids. In nucleotides, the CDR3 is TGCAGTGCTAGAGATTTAGGGGACAGCATCAGATCTGGGGCCGACGTCCTGACTTTC. Protein: CSARDLGDSIRSGADVLTF.

This clonotype came up a few times. This chain uses TRBV29-1 with TRBJ2-2, with D maybe TRBD2 (5 bases). The V end lost 4 bases, the J end lost 8 bases, and 5 bases lay between the germline ends. This CDR3 is built from 10 residues. The germline gives CDR1 SQVTM, CDR2 ANQGSEA. The CDR3 coding sequence is TGCAGCGTTGGGACTGGGGAGCTGTTTTTT. It encodes CSVGTGELFF.

This chain uses TRBV5-6 with TRBJ1-1, with unresolved D. Per the germline V gene, CDR1 is SGHDT and CDR2 is YYEEEE. The CDR3 extends over 13 amino acids. The ends were cut back, 0 bases at V and 4 bases at J, with 7 bases in the middle. CDR3 DNA sequence: TGTGCCAGCAGCTTGGTGTGGGGCACTGAAGCTTTCTTT. As protein: CASSLVWGTEAFF.

There are many counts of this clonotype. This chain uses TRBV29-1 with TRBJ1-2, with 10 bases identical to TRBD1. The germline V gene encodes CDR1 SQVTM and CDR2 ANQGSEA. There are 14 residues in the CDR3. The trim removed 1 base at V and 5 bases at J, leaving 4 bases unmatched. The CDR3 reads CSVEGGTGAYGYTF. In DNA form, the CDR3 reads TGCAGCGTTGAAGGAGGGACAGGGGCATATGGCTACACCTTC. The full variable domain, in which reference TRBV29-1 and TRBJ1-2 provide the parts outside the CDR3, is SAVISQKPSRDICQRGTSLTIQCQVDSQVTMMFWYRQQPGQSLTLIATANQGSEATYESGFVIDKFPISRPNLTFSTLTVSNMSPEDSSIYLCSVEGGTGAYGYTFGSGTRLTVV.

To note about this clonotype: As the CDR3 is not closed by the conserved phenylalanine or tryptophan, this likely results from a read error. V and J are TRBV7-9 and TRBJ1-2, with TRBD1 matching over 9 bases. This CDR3 has 14 residues. The V and J ends lost 3 bases and 7 bases, in that order; junction bases with no gene match: 6. Germline CDR1 SEHNR, CDR2 FQNEAQ (reference sequence). The CDR3 reads CASSLGGTGTGYTL. CDR3 DNA sequence: TGTGCCAGCAGCTTGGGGGGGACAGGGACTGGCTACACCCTC.